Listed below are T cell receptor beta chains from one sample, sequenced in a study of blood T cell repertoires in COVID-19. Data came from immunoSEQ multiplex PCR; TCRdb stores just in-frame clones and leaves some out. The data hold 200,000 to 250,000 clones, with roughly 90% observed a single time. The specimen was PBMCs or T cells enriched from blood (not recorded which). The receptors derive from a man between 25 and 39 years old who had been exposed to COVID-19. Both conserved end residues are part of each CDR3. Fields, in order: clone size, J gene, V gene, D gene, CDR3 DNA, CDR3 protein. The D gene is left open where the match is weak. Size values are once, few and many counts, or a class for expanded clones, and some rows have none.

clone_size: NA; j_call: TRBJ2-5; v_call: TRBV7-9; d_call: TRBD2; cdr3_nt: TGTGCCAGCAGCTTCCAGGGCCCCCTAGCGGGGGGGCAAGAGACCCAGTACTTC; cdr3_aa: CASSFQGPLAGGQETQYF
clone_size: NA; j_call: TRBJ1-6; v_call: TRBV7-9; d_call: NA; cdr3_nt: TGTGCCAGCAGCTTAGCCCGACAGAATTCACCCCTCCACTTT; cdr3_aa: CASSLARQNSPLHF
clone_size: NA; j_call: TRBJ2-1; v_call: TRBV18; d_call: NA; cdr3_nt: TGTGCCAGCTCACCAGACAGGATTTACAATGAGCAGTTCTTC; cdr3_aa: CASSPDRIYNEQFF
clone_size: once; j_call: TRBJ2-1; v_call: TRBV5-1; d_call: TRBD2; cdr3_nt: TGCGCCAGCAGCTTGCCTCTAGCGGGGGGGAACAATGAGCAGTTCTTC; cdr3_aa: CASSLPLAGGNNEQFF
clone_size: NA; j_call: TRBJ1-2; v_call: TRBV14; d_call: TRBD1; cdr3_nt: TGTGCCAGCAGCCAAGTGACAGGGGGCGCGGGCTACACCTTC; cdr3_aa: CASSQVTGGAGYTF
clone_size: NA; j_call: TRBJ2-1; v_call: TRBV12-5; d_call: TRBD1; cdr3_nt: TGTGCTAGTGGCCCCCCTCTACTCCGGGACAGACACTACAATGAGCAGTTCTTC; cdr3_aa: CASGPPLLRDRHYNEQFF
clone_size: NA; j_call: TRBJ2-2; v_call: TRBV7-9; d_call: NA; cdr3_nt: TGTGCCAGCAGCTTATCATCATTAGCGACCGGGGAGCTGTTTTTT; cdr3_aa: CASSLSSLATGELFF
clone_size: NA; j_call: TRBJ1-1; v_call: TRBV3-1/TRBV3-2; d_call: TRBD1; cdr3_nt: TGTGCCAGCAGCCAACACAGGGGTCTAAGAAGCACTGAAGCTTTCTTT; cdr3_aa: CASSQHRGLRSTEAFF
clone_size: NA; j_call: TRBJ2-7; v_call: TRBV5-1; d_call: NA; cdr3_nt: TGCGCCAGCAGCTTGATAAGCGACTACGAGCAGTACTTC; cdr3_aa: CASSLISDYEQYF
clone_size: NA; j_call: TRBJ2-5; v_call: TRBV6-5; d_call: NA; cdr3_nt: TGTGCCAGCAGTTACGGGACTCCCGCGTCGGAGACCCAGTACTTC; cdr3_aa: CASSYGTPASETQYF
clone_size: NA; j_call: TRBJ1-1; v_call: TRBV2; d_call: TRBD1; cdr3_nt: TGTGCCAGCAGTGGGACAGGGGGCGCGGACACTGAAGCTTTCTTT; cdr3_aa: CASSGTGGADTEAFF
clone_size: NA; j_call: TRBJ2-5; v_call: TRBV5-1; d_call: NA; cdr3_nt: TGCGCCAGCAGCGATCTACAGGGCTACCAAGAGACCCAGTACTTC; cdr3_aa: CASSDLQGYQETQYF
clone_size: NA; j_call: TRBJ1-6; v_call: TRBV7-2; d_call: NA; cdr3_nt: TGTGCCAGCAGCCGTTCCGGCTCCTATAATTCACCCCTCCACTTT; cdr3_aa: CASSRSGSYNSPLHF
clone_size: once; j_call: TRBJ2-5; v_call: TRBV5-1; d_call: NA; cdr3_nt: TGCGCCAGCAGCCTCGGTGGGGCCGAGACCCAGTACTTC; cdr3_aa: CASSLGGAETQYF
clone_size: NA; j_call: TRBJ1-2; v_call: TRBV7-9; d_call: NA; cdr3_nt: TGTACCAGCAGCCCACAGACAGTAAGGGGCTACACCTTC; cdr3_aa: CTSSPQTVRGYTF
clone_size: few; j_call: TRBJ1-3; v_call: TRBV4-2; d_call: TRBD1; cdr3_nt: TGTGCCAGCAGCCAAGATTGGACAGGCGGGATTGGAAACACCATATATTTT; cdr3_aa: CASSQDWTGGIGNTIYF
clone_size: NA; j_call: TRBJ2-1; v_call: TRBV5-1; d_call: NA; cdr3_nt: TGCGCCAGCAGAGAGGCAGGGCTATATGAGCAGTTCTTC; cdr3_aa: CASREAGLYEQFF
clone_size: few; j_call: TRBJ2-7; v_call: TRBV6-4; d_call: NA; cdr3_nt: TGTGCCAGCGATGGGAAGGGAGGTCCCTACGAGCAGTACTTC; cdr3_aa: CASDGKGGPYEQYF
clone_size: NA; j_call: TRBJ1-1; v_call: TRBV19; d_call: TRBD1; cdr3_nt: TGTGCCAGTAACCCACAGGGGATGAGTGAAGCTTTCTTT; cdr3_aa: CASNPQGMSEAFF
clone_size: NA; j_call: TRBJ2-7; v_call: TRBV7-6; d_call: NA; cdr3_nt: TGTGCCAGCAGCTCAACCGGGACAACATACGAGCAGTACTTC; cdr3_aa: CASSSTGTTYEQYF
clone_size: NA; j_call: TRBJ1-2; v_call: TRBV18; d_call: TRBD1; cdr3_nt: TGTGCCAGCTCACCACTTGACAGGGCTGGCTACACCTTC; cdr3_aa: CASSPLDRAGYTF
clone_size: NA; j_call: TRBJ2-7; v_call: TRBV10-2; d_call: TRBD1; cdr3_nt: TGCGCCAGCAGTGAGAGGGACAGGGGTTTTGTCGAGCAGTACTTC; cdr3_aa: CASSERDRGFVEQYF
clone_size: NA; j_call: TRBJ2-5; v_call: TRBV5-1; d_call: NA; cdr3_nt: TGCGCCAGCAGCTTACAACAAGAGACCCAGTACTTC; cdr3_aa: CASSLQQETQYF
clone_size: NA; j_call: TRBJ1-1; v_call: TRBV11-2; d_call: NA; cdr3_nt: TGTGCCAGCAAAACTAATGGGGGGGGCACTGAAGCTTTCTTT; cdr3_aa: CASKTNGGGTEAFF
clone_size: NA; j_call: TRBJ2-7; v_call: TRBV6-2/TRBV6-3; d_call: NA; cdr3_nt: TGTGCCAGCAGTTACGGCGGGGACCACGAGCAGTACTTC; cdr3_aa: CASSYGGDHEQYF
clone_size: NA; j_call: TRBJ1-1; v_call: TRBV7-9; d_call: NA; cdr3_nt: TGTGCCAGCAGCTTTGACAGGACCAACACTGAAGCTTTCTTT; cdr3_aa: CASSFDRTNTEAFF
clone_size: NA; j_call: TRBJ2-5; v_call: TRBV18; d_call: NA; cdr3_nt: TGTGCCAGCTCACCGGGGGCGGTAGAAGAGACCCAGTACTTC; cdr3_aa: CASSPGAVEETQYF
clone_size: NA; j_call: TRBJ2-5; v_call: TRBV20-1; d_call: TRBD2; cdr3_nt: TGCAGTGCTAGTACGGTGCGGGGGGGCCCCATGGGGCAAGAGACCCAGTACTTC; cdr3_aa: CSASTVRGGPMGQETQYF
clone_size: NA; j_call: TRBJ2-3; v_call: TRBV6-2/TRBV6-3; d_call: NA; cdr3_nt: TGTGCCAGCAGTTACTCCAGAGATACGCAGTATTTT; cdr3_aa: CASSYSRDTQYF
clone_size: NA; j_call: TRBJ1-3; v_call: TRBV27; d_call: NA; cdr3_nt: TGTGCCAGCAAATACTCTGCAGGGGCTGGAAACACCATATATTTT; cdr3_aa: CASKYSAGAGNTIYF
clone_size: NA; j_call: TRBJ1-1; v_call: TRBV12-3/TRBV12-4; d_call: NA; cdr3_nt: TGTGCCAGCAGCCCCGGGGGGACTGAAGCTTTCTTT; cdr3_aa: CASSPGGTEAFF
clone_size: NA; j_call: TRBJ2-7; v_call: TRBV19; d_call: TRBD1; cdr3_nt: TGTGCCAGTAGCAACAGGGGATCAATCTCCTACGAGCAGTACTTC; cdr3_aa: CASSNRGSISYEQYF
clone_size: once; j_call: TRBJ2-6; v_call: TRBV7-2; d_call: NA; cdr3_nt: TGTGCCAGCAGCAAACCGGGACACACCTCTGGGGCCAACGTCCTGACTTTC; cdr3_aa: CASSKPGHTSGANVLTF
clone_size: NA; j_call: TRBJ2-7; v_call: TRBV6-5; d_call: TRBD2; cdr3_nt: TGTGCCAGCACCCGGAAGGGACTACCCTTCTTC; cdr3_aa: CASTRKGLPFF
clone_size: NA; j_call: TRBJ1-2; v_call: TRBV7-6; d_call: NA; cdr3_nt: TGTGCCAGCAGCTTCGGGATACAGGGTTCGGATGGCTACACCTTC; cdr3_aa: CASSFGIQGSDGYTF
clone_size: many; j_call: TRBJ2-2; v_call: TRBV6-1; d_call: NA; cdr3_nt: TGTGCCAGCAGTGAAGATAGCGCGAACACCGGGGAGCTGTTTTTT; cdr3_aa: CASSEDSANTGELFF
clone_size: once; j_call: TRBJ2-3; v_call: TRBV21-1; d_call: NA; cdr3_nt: TGTGCCAGCAGCGGGTACCTGACTAGCGGGGCACCGATGAATACGCAGTATTTT; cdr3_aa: CASSGYLTSGAPMNTQYF
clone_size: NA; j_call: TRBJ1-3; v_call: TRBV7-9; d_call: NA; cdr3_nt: TGTGCCAGCAGCCCCTTGGGGCCTAACACCATATATTTT; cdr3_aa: CASSPLGPNTIYF
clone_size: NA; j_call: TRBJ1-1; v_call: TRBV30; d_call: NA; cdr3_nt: TGTGCCTGGAGTAAAGGGAGAGACACTGAAGCTTTCTTT; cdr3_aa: CAWSKGRDTEAFF
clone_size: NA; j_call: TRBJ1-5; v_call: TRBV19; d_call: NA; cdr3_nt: TGTGCCAGTAGTATAGCACCAGGAAACAATCAGCCCCAGCATTTT; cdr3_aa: CASSIAPGNNQPQHF
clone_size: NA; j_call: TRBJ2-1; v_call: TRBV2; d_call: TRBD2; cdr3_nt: TGTGCCAGCACCCCACTAGCGGGGAGATACAATGAGCAGTTCTTC; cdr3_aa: CASTPLAGRYNEQFF
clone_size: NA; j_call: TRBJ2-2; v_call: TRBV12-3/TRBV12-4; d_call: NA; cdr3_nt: TGTGCCAGACCTATGAACACCGGGGAGCTGTTTTTT; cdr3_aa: CARPMNTGELFF
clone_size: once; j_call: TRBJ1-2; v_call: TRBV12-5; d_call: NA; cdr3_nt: TGTGCTAGTGGTTTGGACTCCGGGGGGTTAGGGTCCTATGGCTACACCTTC; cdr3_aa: CASGLDSGGLGSYGYTF
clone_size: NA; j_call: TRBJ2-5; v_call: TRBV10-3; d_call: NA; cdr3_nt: TGTGCCACCGCCAGAGACAGAAAAGAGACCCAGTACTTC; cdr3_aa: CATARDRKETQYF
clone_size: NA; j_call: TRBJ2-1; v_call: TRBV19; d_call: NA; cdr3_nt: TGTGCCAGTAGTATAGTTGGGGAGATGGGAGAGCAGTTCTTC; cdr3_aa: CASSIVGEMGEQFF
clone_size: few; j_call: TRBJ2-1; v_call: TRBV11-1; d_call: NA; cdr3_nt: TGTGCCAGCAGCTCCGAGGGTCTTGGGGGGGAGCAGTTCTTC; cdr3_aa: CASSSEGLGGEQFF
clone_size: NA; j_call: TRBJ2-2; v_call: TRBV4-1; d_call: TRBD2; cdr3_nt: TGCGCCAGCAGCATCCCAGCGGGGGGTACCACCGGGGAGCTGTTTTTT; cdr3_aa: CASSIPAGGTTGELFF
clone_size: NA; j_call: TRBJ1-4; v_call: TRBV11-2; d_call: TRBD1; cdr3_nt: TGTGCCAGCAGCTTGGGGACAGGGGGCAATGAAAAACTGTTTTTT; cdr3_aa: CASSLGTGGNEKLFF
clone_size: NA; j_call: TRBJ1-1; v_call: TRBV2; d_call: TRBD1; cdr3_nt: TGTGCCAGCAGTGAGACAGGGGACGTTGAAGCTTTCTTT; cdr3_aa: CASSETGDVEAFF